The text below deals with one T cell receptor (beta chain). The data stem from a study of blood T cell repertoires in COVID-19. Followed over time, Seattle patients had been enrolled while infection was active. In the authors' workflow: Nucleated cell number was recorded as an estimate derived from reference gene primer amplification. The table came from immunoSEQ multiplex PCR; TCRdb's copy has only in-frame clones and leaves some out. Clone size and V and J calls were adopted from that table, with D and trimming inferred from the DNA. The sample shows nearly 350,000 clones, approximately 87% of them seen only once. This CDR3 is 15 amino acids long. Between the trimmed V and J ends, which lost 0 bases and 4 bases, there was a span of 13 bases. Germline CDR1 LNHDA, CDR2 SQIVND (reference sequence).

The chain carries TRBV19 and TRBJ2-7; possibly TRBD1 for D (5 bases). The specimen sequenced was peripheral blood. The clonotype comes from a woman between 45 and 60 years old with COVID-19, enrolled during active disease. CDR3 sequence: CASSIDRQGVYEQYF. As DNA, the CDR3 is TGTGCCAGTAGTATAGATCGGCAGGGTGTTTACGAGCAGTACTTC.